Here is one TCR beta chain with its context. Antigen specificity is unknown. This specimen comes from a study of shared clonotypes between healthy human individuals. Study-wide findings and caveats: Despite large depth, sorted-subset datasets appeared incompletely sequenced.

This CDR3 spans 15 amino acids. Germline CDR1 reads SGHAT; CDR2 reads FQNNGV. The V and J ends lost 4 bases and 4 bases, in that order; junction bases with no gene match: 2. When replicate PCRs were run on sorted subsets, they used around 200 ng DNA, tens of thousands of T cell genomes. Assay used: immunoSEQ multiplex PCR; TCRdb lists only in-frame clones, some missing. The table records fewer than 850,000 clones, around 91% of them present only once. The sample taken for sequencing was memory CD8+ T cells from PBMCs. Sample subset: CD45RO+ cells pooled with CCR7-negative TemRA cells. The chain combines TRBV11-2 with TRBJ2-2, with 11 bases that match TRBD2. The clonotype comes from a man aged 18 to 29 in good health. Some clones in this sample may be carry-over from other donors' samples. The CDR3 nucleotides read TGTGCCAGCAGCTCGACTAGCGGGACCACCGGGGAGCTGTTTTTT. Amino acid sequence: CASSSTSGTTGELFF.